The clone carrying this T cell receptor beta chain was picked up a small number of times. Its antigen remains unidentified. Constant-region reverse primers amplified full-length variable regions, followed by semi-nested Nested Universal Primer A PCR. TCRdb fed the 5' RACE reads into MiXCR, producing one record per CDR3 protein. Of roughly 56,000 distinct CDR3 sequences listed, roughly 30% were seen once; the top ten hold around 2%. The V gene's germline CDR1 is SGHDN and CDR2 FVKESK. The CDR3 runs to 15 residues. Deletions cut 4 bases from V and 1 base from J, with 13 bases between. Study outcomes and limitations: In terms of TCR gene usage, tumor memory CD4+ T cells clustered together with blood and lymph node memory CD4+ cells, as well as with lymph node naive CD4+ cells.

The origin of this receptor is a female donor with breast cancer. The sample was tumor-infiltrating naive CD4+ T cells sorted from the breast tumor. Subset meaning: naive CD4+ T cells, CD4+CD45RA+CD25-. The chain couples TRBV14 to TRBJ1-2; a possible D gene is TRBD1 (5 bases). The DNA of the CDR3 is TGTGCCAGCAGCCGCCTCGGGACGGATAACTATGGCTACACCTTC. This encodes CASSRLGTDNYGYTF.